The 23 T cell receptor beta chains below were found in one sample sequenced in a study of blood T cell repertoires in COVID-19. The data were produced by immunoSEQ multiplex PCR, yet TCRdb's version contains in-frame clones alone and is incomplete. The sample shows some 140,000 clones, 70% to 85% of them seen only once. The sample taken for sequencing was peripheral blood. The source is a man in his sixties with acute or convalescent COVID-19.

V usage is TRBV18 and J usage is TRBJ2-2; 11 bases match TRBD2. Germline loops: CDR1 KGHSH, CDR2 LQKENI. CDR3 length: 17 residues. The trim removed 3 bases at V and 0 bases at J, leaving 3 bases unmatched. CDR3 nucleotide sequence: TGTGCCAGCTCACCGGGGACTAGCGGAACGAACACCGGGGAGCTGTTTTTT. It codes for CASSPGTSGTNTGELFF.

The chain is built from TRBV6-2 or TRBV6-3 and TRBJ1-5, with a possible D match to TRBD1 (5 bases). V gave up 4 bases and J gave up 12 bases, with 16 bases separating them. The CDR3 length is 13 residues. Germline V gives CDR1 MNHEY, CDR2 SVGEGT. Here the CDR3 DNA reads TGTGCCAGCAGTTCAACAGGCCCTTTGAACCAGCATTTT. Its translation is CASSSTGPLNQHF.

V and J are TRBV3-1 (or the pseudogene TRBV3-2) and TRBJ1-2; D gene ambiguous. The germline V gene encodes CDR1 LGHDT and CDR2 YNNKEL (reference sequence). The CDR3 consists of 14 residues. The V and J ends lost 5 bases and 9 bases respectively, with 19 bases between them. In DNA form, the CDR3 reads TGTGCCAGCAGCGATGGATCCCTAGGCCGTAGCTACACCTTC. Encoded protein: CASSDGSLGRSYTF.

CDR3 residues: CASSARLAGIQRAPYEQYF. The CDR3 DNA is TGTGCCAGCAGTGCGCGACTAGCGGGAATCCAAAGAGCCCCCTACGAGCAGTACTTC. The chain links TRBV27 to TRBJ2-7; 11 nucleotides line up with TRBD2. CDR1 is MNHEY and CDR2 is SMNVEV in the germline V gene (reference sequence). V was pared by 5 bases and J by 2 bases, with 17 bases of the junction left unmatched. The CDR3 extends over 19 amino acids.

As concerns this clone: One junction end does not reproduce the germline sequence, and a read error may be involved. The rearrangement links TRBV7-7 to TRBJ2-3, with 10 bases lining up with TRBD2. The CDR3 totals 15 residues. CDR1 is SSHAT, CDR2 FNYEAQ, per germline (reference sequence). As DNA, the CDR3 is TGTGCTAGCAGCTCAGGACTAGCGGAGACAGATACGCAGTATTTT. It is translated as CASSSGLAETDTQYF.

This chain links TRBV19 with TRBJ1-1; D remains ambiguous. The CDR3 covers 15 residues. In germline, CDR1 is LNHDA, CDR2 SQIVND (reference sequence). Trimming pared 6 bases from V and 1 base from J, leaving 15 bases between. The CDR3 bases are TGTGCCAGTAGGGCGACCCGCCGGGAGAACACTGAAGCTTTCTTT. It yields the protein CASRATRRENTEAFF.

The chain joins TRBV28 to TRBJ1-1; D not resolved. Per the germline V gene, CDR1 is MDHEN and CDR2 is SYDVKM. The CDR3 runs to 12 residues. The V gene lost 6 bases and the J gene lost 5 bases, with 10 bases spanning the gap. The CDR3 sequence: CASRSPPTEAFF. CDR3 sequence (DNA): TGTGCCAGCAGATCCCCCCCGACTGAAGCTTTCTTT.

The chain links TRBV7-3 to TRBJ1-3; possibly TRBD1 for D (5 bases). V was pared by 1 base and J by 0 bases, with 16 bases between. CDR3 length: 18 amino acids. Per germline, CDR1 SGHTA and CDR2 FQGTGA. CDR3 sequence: CASSLRGTAGGSGNTIYF. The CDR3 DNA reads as TGTGCCAGCAGCTTAAGGGGCACGGCCGGCGGCTCTGGAAACACCATATATTTT.

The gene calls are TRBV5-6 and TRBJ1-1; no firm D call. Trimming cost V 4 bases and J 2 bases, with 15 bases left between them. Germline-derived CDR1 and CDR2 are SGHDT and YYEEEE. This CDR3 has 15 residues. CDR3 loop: CASSPRLRPNTEAFF. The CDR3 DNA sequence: TGTGCCAGCAGCCCGCGGTTGAGGCCCAACACTGAAGCTTTCTTT.

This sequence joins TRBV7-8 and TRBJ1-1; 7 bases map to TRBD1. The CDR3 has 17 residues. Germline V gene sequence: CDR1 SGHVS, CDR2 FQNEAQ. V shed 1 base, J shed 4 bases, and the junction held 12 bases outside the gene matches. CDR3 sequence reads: CASSLGVRIQGTTEAFF. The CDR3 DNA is TGTGCCAGCAGCTTAGGGGTTAGGATACAGGGGACCACTGAAGCTTTCTTT.

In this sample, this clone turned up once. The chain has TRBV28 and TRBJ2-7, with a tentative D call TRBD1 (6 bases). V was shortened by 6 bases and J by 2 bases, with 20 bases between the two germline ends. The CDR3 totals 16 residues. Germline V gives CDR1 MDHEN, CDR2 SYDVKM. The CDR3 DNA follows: TGTGCCAGCAGGAAACCTCGGACAGCTAAAGCCTACGAGCAGTACTTC. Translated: CASRKPRTAKAYEQYF.

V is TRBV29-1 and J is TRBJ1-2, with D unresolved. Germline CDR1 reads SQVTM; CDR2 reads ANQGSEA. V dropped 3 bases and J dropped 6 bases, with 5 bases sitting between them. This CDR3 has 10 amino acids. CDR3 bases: TGCAGCGTTGACGCGGATGGCTACACCTTC. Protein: CSVDADGYTF.

The CDR3: CATSDPGTHGETQYF. CDR3 bases: TGTGCCACCAGTGATCCTGGGACTCACGGTGAGACCCAGTACTTC. The J gene is TRBJ2-5, the V gene TRBV24-1, with D perhaps matching TRBD2 (6 bases). There are 15 residues in the CDR3. Per the germline V gene, CDR1 is KGHDR and CDR2 is SFDVKD. V gave up 3 bases and J gave up 5 bases, with 15 bases separating them.

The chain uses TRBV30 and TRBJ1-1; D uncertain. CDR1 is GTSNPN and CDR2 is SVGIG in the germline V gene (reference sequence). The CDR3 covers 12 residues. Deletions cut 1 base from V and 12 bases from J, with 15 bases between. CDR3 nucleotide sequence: TGTGCCTGGAGTGCACCGAAATCTGGGCCTTTCTTT. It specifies CAWSAPKSGPFF.

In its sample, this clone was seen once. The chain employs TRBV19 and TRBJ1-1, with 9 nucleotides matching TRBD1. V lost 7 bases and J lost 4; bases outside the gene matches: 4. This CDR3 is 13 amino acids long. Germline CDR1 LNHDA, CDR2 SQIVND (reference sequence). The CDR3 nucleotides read TGTGCCAGTAAGACAGGGGGTATCACTGAAGCTTTCTTT. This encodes CASKTGGITEAFF.

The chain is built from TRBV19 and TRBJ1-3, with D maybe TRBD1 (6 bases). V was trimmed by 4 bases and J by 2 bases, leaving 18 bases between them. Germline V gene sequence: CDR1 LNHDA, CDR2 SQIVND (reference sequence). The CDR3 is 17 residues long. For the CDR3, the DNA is TGTGCCAGTAGTACCCCGTCCACAGGGAGCGCTGGAAACACCATATATTTT. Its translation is CASSTPSTGSAGNTIYF.

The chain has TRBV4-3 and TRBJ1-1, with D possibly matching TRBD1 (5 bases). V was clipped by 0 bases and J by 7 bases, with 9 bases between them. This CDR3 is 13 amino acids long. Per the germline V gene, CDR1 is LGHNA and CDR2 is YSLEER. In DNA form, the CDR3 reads TGCGCCAGCAGCCAAGATAGGGGAAATGAAGCTTTCTTT. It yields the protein CASSQDRGNEAFF.

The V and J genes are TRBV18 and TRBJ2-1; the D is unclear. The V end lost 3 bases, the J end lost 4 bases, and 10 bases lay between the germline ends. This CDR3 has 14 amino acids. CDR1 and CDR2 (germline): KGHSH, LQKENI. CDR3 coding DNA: TGTGCCAGCTCACCGCCTAGACTTTACAATGAGCAGTTCTTC. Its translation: CASSPPRLYNEQFF. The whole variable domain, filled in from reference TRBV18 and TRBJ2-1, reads NAGVMQNPRHLVRRRGQEARLRCSPMKGHSHVYWYRQLPEEGLKFMVYLQKENIIDESGMPKERFSAEFPKEGPSILRIQQVVRGDSAAYFCASSPPRLYNEQFFGPGTRLTVL.

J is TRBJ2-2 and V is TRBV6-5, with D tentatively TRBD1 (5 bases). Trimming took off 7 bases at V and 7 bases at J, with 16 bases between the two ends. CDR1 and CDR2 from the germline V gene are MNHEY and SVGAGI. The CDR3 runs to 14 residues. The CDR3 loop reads CASTPGNSNGELFF. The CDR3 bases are TGTGCCAGCACCCCAGGGAACAGCAACGGGGAGCTGTTTTTT.

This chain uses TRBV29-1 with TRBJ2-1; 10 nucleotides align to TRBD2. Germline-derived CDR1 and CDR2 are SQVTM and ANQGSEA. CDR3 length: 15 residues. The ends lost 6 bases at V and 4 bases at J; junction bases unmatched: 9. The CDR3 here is CSVNRLAGIYNEQFF. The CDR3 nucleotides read TGCAGCGTCAACAGACTAGCGGGTATATACAATGAGCAGTTCTTC.

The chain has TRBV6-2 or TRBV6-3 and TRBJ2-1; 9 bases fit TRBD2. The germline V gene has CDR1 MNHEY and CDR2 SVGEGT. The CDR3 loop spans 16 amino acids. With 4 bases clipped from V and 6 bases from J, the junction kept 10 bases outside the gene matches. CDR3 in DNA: TGTGCCAGCAGTTGGTCTGGCGGGAGGGTAGGCAATGAGCAGTTCTTC. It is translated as CASSWSGGRVGNEQFF.

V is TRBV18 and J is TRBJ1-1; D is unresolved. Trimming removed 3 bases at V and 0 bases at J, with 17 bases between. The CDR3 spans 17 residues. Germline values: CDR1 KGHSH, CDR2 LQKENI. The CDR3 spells CASSPFGSVRMNTEAFF. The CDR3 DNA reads TGTGCCAGCTCACCCTTTGGTTCAGTCAGAATGAACACTGAAGCTTTCTTT.

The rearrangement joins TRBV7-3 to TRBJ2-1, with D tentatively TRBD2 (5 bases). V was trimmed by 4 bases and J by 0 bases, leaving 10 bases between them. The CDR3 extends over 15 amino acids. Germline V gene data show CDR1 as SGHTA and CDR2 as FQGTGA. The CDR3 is CASSSVGSSYNEQFF. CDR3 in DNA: TGTGCCAGCAGCTCTGTGGGGAGCTCCTACAATGAGCAGTTCTTC.